Presented here are 19 T cell receptor beta chains from one specimen sequenced in a study of T cell repertoires in cytomegalovirus infection (dated by TCRdb to 2018 to 2020). The label giving this sample's treatment or condition can be read as: in vitro stimulation with specific CMV peptide epitopes to enrich CMV-specific T cells. For these TCRs, the target antigens are not known. This sample was sequenced with an Illumina HiSeq 1500. TCRdb ran its own pipeline on the public reads, namely fastp trimming at Q25 and MiXCR clone calling, and kept in-frame beta chains. Duplicate CDR3 protein sequences are folded into a single record with the most common DNA and genes. The sample table shows around 50,000 distinct CDR3 sequences, and around 18% are seen once. About a quarter of the sample lies in the top ten. Sequenced here: CD8+ T cells from cultured PBMCs, sampled from culture after CMV antigen stimulation. The receptors derive from a human donor in good health (CMV status not recorded). Some clones in this sample may be carry-over from other donors' samples.

This clonotype showed up just a few times. The gene calls are TRBV7-6 and TRBJ1-6, with D possibly TRBD1 on 5 matching bases. The CDR3 is 14 amino acids. Germline CDR1 SGHVS, CDR2 FNYEAQ. Trimming left V 5 bases short and J 13 bases short, with 18 bases between. The DNA of the CDR3 is TGTGCCAGCAGCCCCGGGACCCCGCCGGATCCCCTCCACTTT. As protein: CASSPGTPPDPLHF. Looking up the rest from reference TRBV7-6 and TRBJ1-6 gives the full variable domain: GAGVSQSPRYKVTKRGQDVALRCDPISGHVSLYWYRQALGQGPEFLTYFNYEAQQDKSGLPNDRFSAERPEGSISTLTIQRTEQRDSAMYRCASSPGTPPDPLHFGNGTRLTVT.

The chain carries TRBV24-1 and TRBJ2-2; no reliable D call. The CDR3 has 12 residues. The V gene's germline CDR1 is KGHDR and CDR2 SFDVKD. The V end was cut by 0 bases, the J end by 7 bases, with 2 bases between. The DNA of the CDR3 is TGTGCCACCAGTGATTTGTTCGGGGAGCTGTTTTTT. This sequence encodes CATSDLFGELFF.

The chain recombines TRBV12-5 with TRBJ1-1; 7 nucleotides line up with TRBD1. The germline CDR1 and CDR2 sequences are LGHNT and FRNRAP. V shed 1 base, J shed 0 bases, and the junction held 11 bases outside the gene matches. This CDR3 is built from 18 residues. Here the CDR3 reads CASGLEKTGTEMNTEAFF. CDR3 in DNA: TGTGCTAGTGGTTTGGAGAAGACCGGGACAGAAATGAACACTGAAGCTTTCTTT.

The table lists this clonotype with a few counts. The chain recombines TRBV15 with TRBJ1-5; tentatively, D is TRBD1 (5 bases). The CDR3 spans 16 residues. Trimming took 1 base from V and 1 from J, leaving 11 bases between them. Germline values: CDR1 LNHNV, CDR2 YYDKDF (reference sequence). The CDR3 bases are TGTGCCACCAGCAGAGCCGGGGGGAAAAGCAATCAGCCCCAGCATTTT. This gives the protein CATSRAGGKSNQPQHF.

Remarks on this clonotype: The germline gene is not matched at one end of the junction; a read error may be the cause. The rearrangement joins TRBV7-9 to TRBJ1-4, with 10 bases that match TRBD1. This CDR3 has 17 amino acids. Germline V lookup: CDR1 SEHNR, CDR2 FQNEAQ (reference sequence). In nucleotides, the CDR3 is TGTGCCAACAGCTCCCCGGGACAGGGGAACCATAATGAAAAACTGTTTTTT. It yields the protein CANSSPGQGNHNEKLFF.

This chain uses TRBV7-6 with TRBJ2-1; 12 bases are a match to TRBD2. V was pared by 5 bases and J by 6 bases, with 8 bases of the junction left unmatched. Germline V gene lookup returns CDR1 SGHVS and CDR2 FNYEAQ. This CDR3 has 16 amino acids. CDR3: CASSETSGSYFNEQFF. The CDR3 nucleotides read TGTGCCAGCAGCGAGACTAGCGGGAGTTATTTCAATGAGCAGTTCTTC.

This clonotype was seen more than once but under ten times. This rearrangement joins TRBV18 to TRBJ2-6; 9 bases are shared with TRBD1. Germline CDR1 KGHSH, CDR2 LQKENI. Trimming at V came to 2 bases and at J to 4 bases, leaving 6 bases not matched to a gene. This CDR3 is 17 amino acids long. The CDR3, as DNA: TGTGCCAGCTCACCAACGGGACAGGGTTCCGGGGCCAACGTCCTGACTTTC. Residues: CASSPTGQGSGANVLTF.

The V call is TRBV27, the J call TRBJ2-1, with 7 nucleotides matching TRBD2. Germline values: CDR1 MNHEY, CDR2 SMNVEV (reference sequence). CDR3 length: 13 amino acids. The junction had 5 bases not matched to a gene; V was cut back by 3 bases and J by 9 bases. The DNA of the CDR3 is TGTGCCAGCAGTTTCGACGCTAGCGGTGAGCAGTTCTTC. Amino acids: CASSFDASGEQFF.

This clonotype was counted many times. The V and J genes are TRBV6-1 and TRBJ2-4, with TRBD1 matching over 9 bases. This CDR3 comprises 16 residues. The trim removed 2 bases at V and 3 bases at J, leaving 5 bases unmatched. Germline-derived CDR1 and CDR2 are MNHNS and SASEGT. CDR3 in DNA: TGTGCCAGCAGTGAAAGACAGGGGGTGGACAAAAACATTCAGTACTTC. Translation gives CASSERQGVDKNIQYF.

The genes are TRBV7-6 and TRBJ2-7; 7 positions match TRBD2. The CDR3 length is 15 residues. Germline V gene lookup returns CDR1 SGHVS and CDR2 FNYEAQ. V lost 4 bases to trimming and J lost 1 base; unmatched junction nucleotides: 7. Here the CDR3 DNA reads TGTGCCAGCAGCTCAACCAGCGGGGTATCCTACGAGCAGTACTTC. Translated, it gives CASSSTSGVSYEQYF.

This clonotype was observed a handful of times. The V gene is TRBV4-3, the J gene TRBJ1-1; D ambiguous. There are 16 residues in the CDR3. Between the trimmed V and J ends, which lost 0 bases and 1 base, there was a span of 12 bases. CDR1 is LGHNA and CDR2 is YSLEER in the germline V gene. The CDR3 here is CASSQDPAPANTEAFF. In DNA, the CDR3 is TGCGCCAGCAGCCAAGATCCCGCACCGGCGAACACTGAAGCTTTCTTT.

As to this clonotype: One junction end disagrees with the germline gene, perhaps due to a read error. The V gene is TRBV7-9, the J gene TRBJ1-4; 8 nucleotides line up with TRBD1. CDR3 length: 14 amino acids. Germline values: CDR1 SEHNR, CDR2 FQNEAQ (reference sequence). The DNA of the CDR3 is TGTGCCAGCAGCCCTCACGACAGGGGCGAAAAACTGCTTTTT. Translating it yields CASSPHDRGEKLLF.

This clonotype is medium-sized within its sample. V usage is TRBV7-2 and J usage is TRBJ2-1; D not certain. CDR1 is SGHTA and CDR2 is FQGNSA in the germline V gene. This CDR3 is 16 amino acids long. Trimming left V 1 base short and J 4 bases short, with 14 bases between. The CDR3 region has the DNA TGTGCCAGCAGCTTAGGGACCACCCACACTTACAATGAGCAGTTCTTC. The encoded protein is CASSLGTTHTYNEQFF.

This clonotype was counted at least ten times. The V gene is TRBV12-3 or TRBV12-4, the J gene TRBJ2-7; 7 nucleotides align to TRBD2. Trimming took 3 bases from V and 4 from J; bases not matched to a gene: 15. This CDR3 contains 17 residues. CDR3 in DNA: TGTGCCAGCAGTTTGAAGCGAGCGGCGGGAGAGATTTACGAGCAGTACTTC. Translated: CASSLKRAAGEIYEQYF.

The rearrangement links TRBV12-3 or TRBV12-4 to TRBJ1-3, with D possibly matching TRBD1 (6 bases). This CDR3 comprises 14 residues. V lost 1 base and J lost 5, with 9 bases in between. Written as DNA, the CDR3 is TGTGCCAGCAGTTTAGTTGGACAGAGAAACACCATATATTTT. Encoded protein: CASSLVGQRNTIYF.

This sequence joins TRBV7-9 and TRBJ2-3, with TRBD2 matching over 7 bases. The trim removed 7 bases at V and 2 bases at J, leaving 6 bases unmatched. The CDR3 runs 14 residues. Looked up from germline, CDR1 is SEHNR and CDR2 is FQNEAQ (reference sequence). The CDR3 here is CASTRGGPTDTQYF. The CDR3 nucleotides read TGTGCCAGCACCCGCGGGGGACCCACAGATACGCAGTATTTT.

This clonotype was recorded a few times. This chain connects TRBV7-2 to TRBJ2-2; TRBD2 matches 10 bases. V was pared by 1 base and J by 4 bases, with 6 bases of the junction left unmatched. The CDR3 length is 17 residues. From germline, CDR1 is SGHTA and CDR2 FQGNSA. CDR3 bases: TGTGCCAGCAGCTTAGAAAGCGGGAGGGCCCTCACCGGGGAGCTGTTTTTT. Protein: CASSLESGRALTGELFF.

This clonotype was detected many times. This sequence joins TRBV7-8 and TRBJ2-7; D gene unclear. V was shortened by 4 bases and J by 6 bases, with 10 bases between the two germline ends. Germline V gene data show CDR1 as SGHVS and CDR2 as FQNEAQ. This CDR3 has 12 residues. Written as DNA, the CDR3 is TGTGCCAGCAGCTCGAGCCGCGTCGAGCAGTACTTC. Amino acids: CASSSSRVEQYF.

This chain connects TRBV7-2 to TRBJ2-4; D uncertain. V gave up 2 bases and J gave up 2 bases, with 13 bases separating them. Germline V gives CDR1 SGHTA, CDR2 FQGNSA. The CDR3 spans 16 residues. CDR3 protein: CASSLSTVPSKNIQYF. The CDR3 DNA reads TGTGCCAGCAGCTTAAGTACCGTACCTTCCAAAAACATTCAGTACTTC.